Sequencing of this TCR beta chain was carried out in a study of blood T cell repertoires in COVID-19. Germline assignment: CDR1 LNHNV and CDR2 YYDKDF (reference sequence). The ends were cut back, 5 bases at V and 1 base at J, with 11 bases in the middle. This CDR3 region has 14 residues. TCRdb keeps only in-frame clones here, not all; method: immunoSEQ multiplex PCR. The sample comprises 85,000 to 90,000 clones, 82% of which are singletons, and 1.2% rests with the top ten. The clonotype comes from an elderly woman with acute or convalescent COVID-19. Sequencing used peripheral blood. The genes are TRBV15 and TRBJ1-2; D gene uncertain. CDR3 region: CATSPTAYNYGYTF. DNA of the CDR3: TGTGCCACCAGCCCCACTGCCTATAACTATGGCTACACCTTC.